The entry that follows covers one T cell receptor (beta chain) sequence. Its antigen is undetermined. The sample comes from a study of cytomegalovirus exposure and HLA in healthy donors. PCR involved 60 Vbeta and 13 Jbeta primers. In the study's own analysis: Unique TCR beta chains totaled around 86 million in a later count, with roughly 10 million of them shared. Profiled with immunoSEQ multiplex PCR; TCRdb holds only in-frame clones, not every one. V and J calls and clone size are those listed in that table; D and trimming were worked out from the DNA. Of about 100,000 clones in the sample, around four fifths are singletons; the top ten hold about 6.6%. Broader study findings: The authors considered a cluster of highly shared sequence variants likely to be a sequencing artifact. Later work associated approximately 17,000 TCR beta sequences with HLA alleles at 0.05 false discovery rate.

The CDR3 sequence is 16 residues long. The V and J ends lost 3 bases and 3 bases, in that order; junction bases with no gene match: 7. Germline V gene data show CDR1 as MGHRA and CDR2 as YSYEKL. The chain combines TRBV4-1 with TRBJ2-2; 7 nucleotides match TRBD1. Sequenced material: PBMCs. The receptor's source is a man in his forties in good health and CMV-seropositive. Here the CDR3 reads CASSHPQGSYTGELFF. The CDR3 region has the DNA TGCGCCAGCAGCCACCCACAGGGGTCCTACACCGGGGAGCTGTTTTTT.